The T cell receptor beta chain described here comes from a study of EBV T-cell therapy then PD-1 blockade in nasopharyngeal carcinoma. Treatment specified: AdE1-LMPpoly-expanded autologous EBV-specific T-cell therapy followed by anti-PD-1 nivolumab. Germline-derived CDR1 and CDR2 are SGHKS and YYEKEE (reference sequence). V lost 4 bases, J lost 2 bases, and 8 bases stayed unmatched. The CDR3 is 16 residues long. Repertoires were generated with immunoSEQ multiplex PCR, while TCRdb's copy carries only in-frame clones and drops some. This table holds over 15,000 clones, roughly 84% found once. With respect to this clone: The antigen is unknown.

The sequencing used CD8+ T cells from blood, collected at approximately day 31 from a patient whose treatment included autologous EBV-specific T cells and nivolumab. The rearrangement links TRBV5-5 to TRBJ2-1; TRBD1 matches 8 bases. This sequence was found in a man in his forties with nasopharyngeal carcinoma. The CDR3 DNA reads TGTGCCAGCAGCCCCGGACAGGGAGGTCCCTACAATGAGCAGTTCTTC. Its protein product is CASSPGQGGPYNEQFF.